Below, 22 T cell receptor beta chains from the same sample are listed, as sequenced in a study of memory CD8 T cells in hepatitis C reinfection. Profiling relied on immunoSEQ multiplex PCR, and the TCRdb table lists in-frame clones only, not all of them. Seen here are tens of thousands of clones, roughly nine tenths observed once, and the top ten hold about 1%. Indicated time point: pre-reinfection, 55 to 20 weeks before reinfection detection. TCR sequencing was done directly ex vivo on sorted cells, without expansion in vitro. Material for sequencing was naive CD8+ T cells sorted from blood. Every receptor here comes from a man aged 18 to 35 with hepatitis C virus infection.

The CDR3 is CASSLGTAINYGYTF. CDR3 in DNA: TGCGCCAGCAGCCTCGGGACAGCCATTAACTATGGCTACACCTTC. The chain joins TRBV4-3 to TRBJ1-2, with 7 bases fitting TRBD1. Germline trimming cut 4 bases from V and 1 base from J; bases unmatched to any gene: 6. Per germline, CDR1 LGHNA and CDR2 YSLEER. The CDR3 consists of 15 residues.

The chain has TRBV4-2 and TRBJ2-2; 7 nucleotides line up with TRBD2. The CDR3 length is 16 residues. After removal of 0 bases from V and 4 bases from J, the junction contained 5 bases not matched to a gene. Looked up from germline, CDR1 is LGHNA and CDR2 is YNFKEQ. The CDR3 DNA reads as TGTGCCAGCAGCCAAGATCGGGGGGAGCCCACCGGGGAGCTGTTTTTT. As protein: CASSQDRGEPTGELFF.

Concerning this clone: One junction end disagrees with the germline gene, perhaps due to a read error. J is TRBJ1-2 and V is TRBV7-9; D is uncertain. CDR1 is SEHNR, CDR2 FQNEAQ, per germline (reference sequence). This CDR3 spans 11 amino acids. This CDR3 is CASSSDTFPPF. The CDR3 DNA follows: TGTGCCAGCAGCTCCGACACCTTCCCACCCTTC.

The chain combines TRBV28 with TRBJ2-5, with a possible D match to TRBD2 (6 bases). With 6 bases removed from V and 7 bases from J, the gap between germline ends came to 12 bases. Per the germline V gene, CDR1 is MDHEN and CDR2 is SYDVKM. This CDR3 has 12 amino acids. The CDR3 DNA reads TGTGCCAGCAGCCTGGGGGGAGGGACCCAGTACTTC. It specifies CASSLGGGTQYF.

The chain carries TRBV7-9 and TRBJ2-5; D is perhaps TRBD2 (6 bases). This CDR3 is built from 15 residues. The V end was cut by 0 bases, the J end by 5 bases, with 13 bases between. The germline V gene encodes CDR1 SEHNR and CDR2 FQNEAQ (reference sequence). For the CDR3, the DNA is TGTGCCAGCAGCTTAGCAGGAGGGTCGAGGGAGACCCAGTACTTC. The encoded protein is CASSLAGGSRETQYF.

The chain combines TRBV19 with TRBJ2-1; D gene uncertain. Trimming stripped 2 bases from V and 1 base from J, with 6 bases between. This CDR3 comprises 14 residues. Germline V gene lookup returns CDR1 LNHDA and CDR2 SQIVND (reference sequence). CDR3 sequence (DNA): TGTGCCAGTAGTATAAGCGTTTCCTACAATGAGCAGTTCTTC. It encodes CASSISVSYNEQFF.

The chain employs TRBV5-8 and TRBJ1-1; D call uncertain. This CDR3 spans 12 amino acids. Looked up from germline, CDR1 is SGHTS and CDR2 is YDEGEE. Trimming left V 2 bases short and J 7 bases short, with 9 bases between. This chain's CDR3 is CASSFPGVEAFF. CDR3 in DNA: TGTGCCAGCAGCTTTCCGGGAGTTGAAGCTTTCTTT.

This clone was seen just once. The chain employs TRBV6-1 and TRBJ1-1; D gene uncertain. With 5 bases removed from V and 4 bases from J, the gap between germline ends came to 17 bases. This CDR3 is 15 amino acids long. Germline loops: CDR1 MNHNS, CDR2 SASEGT. CDR3 amino acids: CASSLFLEGSTEAFF. The DNA of the CDR3 is TGTGCCAGCAGTTTGTTCTTGGAAGGGAGCACTGAAGCTTTCTTT.

CDR3 nucleotide sequence: TGTGCCAGCAGCTCCCCGCCCATTAAACTAGTGGGGGAGGCCGGGGAGCTGTTTTTT. Translated, it gives CASSSPPIKLVGEAGELFF. This chain joins TRBV7-8 and TRBJ2-2; tentative D call: TRBD2 (6 bases). V gave up 4 bases and J gave up 6 bases, with 27 bases separating them. The CDR3 length is 19 residues. Germline assignment: CDR1 SGHVS and CDR2 FQNEAQ.

The rearrangement uses TRBV10-3 and TRBJ2-1; D not resolved. The CDR3 has 14 amino acids. Trimming took off 3 bases at V and 0 bases at J, with 6 bases between the two ends. The V gene's germline CDR1 is ENHRY and CDR2 SYGVKD. CDR3 sequence (DNA): TGTGCCATCAGTGACCTTAGCTCCTACAATGAGCAGTTCTTC. Encoded protein: CAISDLSSYNEQFF.

This chain connects TRBV21-1 to TRBJ2-5; no DNA check was done on the table's D call, TRBD2. TRBV21-1 is flagged as a pseudogene. This CDR3 is 15 amino acids long. The CDR3 nucleotides are TGTGCCAGCAGCAAAGCTAGTGGGCCGGGGGAGACCCAGTACTTC. This codes for CASSKASGPGETQYF.

This chain joins TRBV5-1 and TRBJ2-7, with 9 bases fitting TRBD1. The CDR3 consists of 16 residues. With 0 bases clipped from V and 3 bases from J, the junction kept 7 bases outside the gene matches. The V gene's germline CDR1 is SGHRS and CDR2 YFSETQ. The CDR3 bases are TGCGCCAGCAGCTTGGCACCGGGACAGGGCCTCTACGAGCAGTACTTC. It yields the protein CASSLAPGQGLYEQYF.

CDR3 DNA: TGTGCCAGCAGCTTAGCCGCCAGGGCAGACACTGAAGCTTTCTTT. It encodes CASSLAARADTEAFF. The chain has TRBV11-2 and TRBJ1-1; possible D gene TRBD1, 5 bases. The V end lost 1 base, the J end lost 3 bases, and 12 bases lay between the germline ends. In germline, CDR1 is SGHAT, CDR2 FQNNGV. CDR3 size: 15 residues.

The rearrangement joins TRBV6-5 to TRBJ1-1; 9 bases agree with TRBD1. V lost 5 bases and J lost 5; bases outside the gene matches: 6. The CDR3 loop spans 14 amino acids. CDR1 MNHEY and CDR2 SVGAGI come from the germline V gene. CDR3: CASSTDRGKTEAFF. CDR3 DNA sequence: TGTGCCAGCAGTACCGACAGGGGGAAGACTGAAGCTTTCTTT.

This clone is a singleton in its sample. The chain couples TRBV7-8 to TRBJ2-3; TRBD1 is a possible D gene (6 bases). The CDR3 runs to 19 residues. V lost 5 bases to trimming and J lost 5 bases, with 29 bases between them. Germline V gene lookup returns CDR1 SGHVS and CDR2 FQNEAQ. CDR3 amino acids: CASSPQLVQDRIIRDTQYF. The DNA of the CDR3 is TGTGCCAGCAGCCCCCAATTAGTCCAGGACAGAATAATTAGAGATACGCAGTATTTT.

This clone was detected a few times. V usage is TRBV4-1 and J usage is TRBJ1-4; 8 bases are a match to TRBD1. CDR3 length equals 15 residues. Per the germline V gene, CDR1 is MGHRA and CDR2 is YSYEKL. V was pared by 0 bases and J by 8 bases, with 5 bases of the junction left unmatched. The CDR3: CASSQDQGAGEKLFF. CDR3 nucleotide sequence: TGCGCCAGCAGCCAAGATCAGGGGGCAGGGGAAAAACTGTTTTTT.

The rearrangement uses TRBV4-1 and TRBJ2-1, with TRBD2 identical over 13 bases. This CDR3 comprises 17 residues. The ends lost 3 bases at V and 4 bases at J; junction bases unmatched: 6. From germline, CDR1 is MGHRA and CDR2 YSYEKL. The CDR3 loop is CASSHVLAGGGYNEQFF. In DNA form, the CDR3 reads TGCGCCAGCAGCCACGTACTAGCGGGAGGGGGGTACAATGAGCAGTTCTTC.

The rearrangement uses TRBV30 and TRBJ1-1, with 10 bases that match TRBD1. Germline V CDR1 and CDR2: GTSNPN, SVGIG (reference sequence). The CDR3 runs to 13 residues. The trim removed 1 base at V and 7 bases at J, leaving 3 bases unmatched. The CDR3 spells CAWSETGGIEAFF. The DNA of the CDR3 is TGTGCCTGGAGTGAGACAGGGGGCATTGAAGCTTTCTTT.

In its sample, this clone was seen a few times. The chain employs TRBV12-5 and TRBJ1-1; 10 positions match TRBD1. Per the germline V gene, CDR1 is LGHNT and CDR2 is FRNRAP. Trimming at V came to 7 bases and at J to 1 base, leaving 3 bases not matched to a gene. The CDR3 is 14 amino acids. CDR3 amino acids: CASVTGGRNTEAFF. DNA of the CDR3: TGTGCTAGTGTGACAGGGGGCAGGAACACTGAAGCTTTCTTT.

The chain couples TRBV27 to TRBJ1-4; no firm D call. V lost 3 bases to trimming and J lost 0 bases, with 11 bases between them. Per the germline V gene, CDR1 is MNHEY and CDR2 is SMNVEV (reference sequence). CDR3 length equals 16 residues. The CDR3 sequence: CASSLWEGATNEKLFF. The CDR3 DNA follows: TGTGCCAGCAGTTTGTGGGAGGGCGCAACTAATGAAAAACTGTTTTTT.

J is TRBJ2-7 and V is TRBV5-6; 7 bases fit TRBD2. J gave up 4 bases and V 3 bases, and 7 bases lay outside the gene matches. Germline V lookup: CDR1 SGHDT, CDR2 YYEEEE. This CDR3 comprises 14 residues. The DNA of the CDR3 is TGTGCCAGCAGCTCGTCGCTAGCGGATTACGAGCAGTACTTC. Translating it yields CASSSSLADYEQYF. The variable domain in full, completed from reference TRBV5-6 and TRBJ2-7, reads DAGVTQSPTHLIKTRGQQVTLRCSPKSGHDTVSWYQQALGQGPQFIFQYYEEEERQRGNFPDRFSGHQFPNYSSELNVNALLLGDSALYLCASSSSLADYEQYFGPGTRLTVT.

The chain combines TRBV6-5 with TRBJ2-1, with 9 bases fitting TRBD1. The V gene's germline CDR1 is MNHEY and CDR2 SVGAGI. The CDR3 has 15 amino acids. With 0 bases clipped from V and 7 bases from J, the junction kept 4 bases outside the gene matches. The CDR3 sequence: CASSYSGTGTNEQFF. DNA of the CDR3: TGTGCCAGCAGTTACTCCGGGACAGGGACTAATGAGCAGTTCTTC.